Shown below are 14 T cell receptor beta chains from a single sample sequenced in a study of shared clonotypes between healthy human individuals. Some clones are missing from TCRdb's copy, which holds only in-frame ones; the method was immunoSEQ multiplex PCR. The sample lists about 1.1 million clones; approximately 78% were seen once. Sequenced material: memory CD4+ T cells from PBMCs. Subset here: CD45RA-negative fraction. The receptors were sampled from a man aged 18 to 30 in good health. Some clones in this sample may be carry-over from other donors' samples.

The gene calls are TRBV5-6 and TRBJ2-5; 13 nucleotides agree with TRBD2. The V gene's germline CDR1 is SGHDT and CDR2 YYEEEE. V lost 5 bases and J lost 5; bases outside the gene matches: 12. The CDR3 sequence is 17 residues long. CDR3 coding DNA: TGTGCCAGCAGGGGGAGCTGGACTAGCGGGAGATGGGAGACCCAGTACTTC. Protein product: CASRGSWTSGRWETQYF.

This chain connects TRBV5-1 to TRBJ1-4, with 8 bases fitting TRBD1. Germline values: CDR1 SGHRS, CDR2 YFSETQ. The CDR3 is made up of 15 amino acids. V lost 0 bases, J lost 6 bases, and 4 bases stayed unmatched. The CDR3 here is CASSLGPGQDEKLFF. The DNA for the CDR3 is TGCGCCAGCAGCTTGGGACCGGGACAGGATGAAAAACTGTTTTTT. Looking up the rest from reference TRBV5-1 and TRBJ1-4 gives the full variable domain: KAGVTQTPRYLIKTRGQQVTLSCSPISGHRSVSWYQQTPGQGLQFLFEYFSETQRNKGNFPGRFSGRQFSNSRSEMNVSTLELGDSALYLCASSLGPGQDEKLFFGSGTQLSVL.

The genes are TRBV28 and TRBJ1-4, with a tentative D call TRBD1 (6 bases). Trimming took off 8 bases at V and 4 bases at J, with 11 bases between the two ends. This CDR3 has 13 residues. CDR1 is MDHEN and CDR2 is SYDVKM in the germline V gene. In nucleotides, the CDR3 is TGTGCCAGCCACGTACAGGGTAATGAAAAACTGTTTTTT. Translating gives CASHVQGNEKLFF.

The J gene is TRBJ2-7, the V gene TRBV28; D gene unclear. Deletions cut 5 bases from V and 2 bases from J, with 16 bases between. Germline values: CDR1 MDHEN, CDR2 SYDVKM. The CDR3 covers 15 residues. CDR3 sequence (DNA): TGTGCCAGCAGTCGCCCCCTACTCGACACCTACGAGCAGTACTTC. Residues: CASSRPLLDTYEQYF.

This clone was picked up one time. CDR3: CASSERVNSYEQYF. DNA for the CDR3: TGTGCCAGCAGTGAACGGGTTAACTCCTACGAGCAGTACTTC. The chain carries TRBV6-1 and TRBJ2-7; D unresolved. This CDR3 spans 14 amino acids. V was pared by 2 bases and J by 0 bases, with 8 bases between. Germline loops: CDR1 MNHNS, CDR2 SASEGT.

J is TRBJ2-1 and V is TRBV11-2; 7 nucleotides align to TRBD2. The CDR3 totals 15 residues. The junction had 4 bases not matched to a gene; V was cut back by 3 bases and J by 2 bases. Germline-derived CDR1 and CDR2 are SGHAT and FQNNGV. This CDR3 reads CASSFIAGAYNEQFF. The CDR3 nucleotides are TGTGCCAGCAGCTTCATTGCGGGGGCCTACAATGAGCAGTTCTTC.

Comment on this clone: The sample holds other DNA sequences that translate to the same CDR3. The chain combines TRBV9 with TRBJ1-1, with D maybe TRBD1 (5 bases). V gave up 2 bases and J gave up 2 bases, with 7 bases separating them. The germline gives CDR1 SGDLS, CDR2 YYNGEE. The CDR3 is 13 amino acids. The DNA of the CDR3 is TGTGCCAGCAGCGTCGGACATAACACTGAAGCTTTCTTT. This gives the protein CASSVGHNTEAFF. Full variable domain (rest looked up from reference TRBV9 and TRBJ1-1): DSGVTQTPKHLITATGQRVTLRCSPRSGDLSVYWYQQSLDQGLQFLIQYYNGEERAKGNILERFSAQQFPDLHSELNLSSLELGDSALYFCASSVGHNTEAFFGQGTRLTVV.

The J gene is TRBJ2-7, the V gene TRBV5-1; 9 bases map to TRBD2. V was pared by 3 bases and J by 2 bases, with 15 bases of the junction left unmatched. Germline CDR1 SGHRS, CDR2 YFSETQ. This CDR3 is built from 18 residues. CDR3 nucleotides: TGCGCCAGCAGCTCGGGGCCTAGCGGGGCATCCCACACCTACGAGCAGTACTTC. Protein sequence: CASSSGPSGASHTYEQYF. Variable domain in full (rest from reference TRBV5-1 and TRBJ2-7): KAGVTQTPRYLIKTRGQQVTLSCSPISGHRSVSWYQQTPGQGLQFLFEYFSETQRNKGNFPGRFSGRQFSNSRSEMNVSTLELGDSALYLCASSSGPSGASHTYEQYFGPGTRLTVT.

The CDR3, as DNA: TGTGCCAGCGGTAGACTAGGTGTGATTCCCTACGAGCAGTACTTC. It is translated as CASGRLGVIPYEQYF. This chain joins TRBV21-1 and TRBJ2-7; the table's D gene call, TRBD2, was not cross checked with the DNA. TRBV21-1 is assigned pseudogene status. This CDR3 is 15 amino acids long.

The CDR3 loop reads CASNRNRGFGTQYF. The CDR3 DNA reads TGTGCCAGCAACAGAAACCGGGGATTTGGGACCCAGTACTTC. V is TRBV6-5 and J is TRBJ2-5, with a tentative D call TRBD2 (5 bases). CDR1 and CDR2 (germline): MNHEY, SVGAGI. The V end lost 7 bases, the J end lost 7 bases, and 19 bases lay between the germline ends. CDR3 length: 14 residues.

The chain links TRBV5-1 to TRBJ2-1; TRBD2 might be the D (6 bases). The germline V gene has CDR1 SGHRS and CDR2 YFSETQ. This CDR3 comprises 16 residues. Trimming removed 0 bases at V and 4 bases at J, with 14 bases between. This chain's CDR3 is CASSLGVGRIYNEQFF. The CDR3, as DNA: TGCGCCAGCAGCTTGGGTGTAGGGAGGATATACAATGAGCAGTTCTTC.

This clone was counted only a few times. One base away lies a much larger clone, so this may be a sequencing read error. Distinct nucleotide sequences in the sample also encode this CDR3. The genes are TRBV28 and TRBJ2-5; D remains ambiguous. Deletions cut 3 bases from V and 2 bases from J, with 1 base between. The CDR3 extends over 11 amino acids. CDR1 and CDR2 (germline): MDHEN, SYDVKM. The CDR3 loop is CASSFQETQYF. CDR3 DNA sequence: TGTGCCAGCAGTTTTCAAGAGACCCAGTACTTC.

The V gene is TRBV15, the J gene TRBJ1-3; unclear D gene. The CDR3 loop spans 15 amino acids. V lost 5 bases and J 5 bases, leaving 16 bases between the germline ends. From germline, CDR1 is LNHNV and CDR2 YYDKDF (reference sequence). The CDR3 DNA is TGTGCCACCAGCCTTGGCGGTATTTCGCGAAACACCATATATTTT. It specifies CATSLGGISRNTIYF.

V usage is TRBV21-1 and J usage is TRBJ2-7; the table's D call, TRBD2, was not checked against the DNA. TRBV21-1 constitutes a pseudogene. This CDR3 is 16 amino acids long. The CDR3 sequence: CANSVIADQGSYEQYF. CDR3 in DNA: TGTGCCAACTCGGTGATAGCGGATCAGGGTTCCTACGAGCAGTACTTC.